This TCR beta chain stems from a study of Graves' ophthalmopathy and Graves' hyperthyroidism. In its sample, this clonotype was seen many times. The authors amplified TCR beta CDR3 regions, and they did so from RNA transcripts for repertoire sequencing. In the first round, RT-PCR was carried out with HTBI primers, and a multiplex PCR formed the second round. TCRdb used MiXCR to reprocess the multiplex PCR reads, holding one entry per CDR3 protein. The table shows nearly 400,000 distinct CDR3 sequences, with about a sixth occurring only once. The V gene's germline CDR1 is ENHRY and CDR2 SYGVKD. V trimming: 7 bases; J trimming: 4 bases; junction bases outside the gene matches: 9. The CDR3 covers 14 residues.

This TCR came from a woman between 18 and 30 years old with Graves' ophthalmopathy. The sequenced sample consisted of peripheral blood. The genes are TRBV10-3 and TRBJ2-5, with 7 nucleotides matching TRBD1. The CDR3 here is CAIKSTGLLETQYF. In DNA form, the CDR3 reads TGTGCCATCAAATCGACAGGGCTACTAGAGACCCAGTACTTC.